These 10 T cell receptor beta chains originate from one sample sequenced in a study of identical twins. TCRdb called the 5' RACE reads again in MiXCR, with one record for every CDR3 protein. In the table there are 450,000 or so distinct CDR3 sequences, around 24% of which are singletons. These data also formed part of another study, on T cells expressing NK-cell markers.

The sample consisted of CD4+ T cells sorted from blood. The source of these receptors is a woman in her late teens or twenties in good health.

This clonotype was detected a few times. The rearrangement links TRBV20-1 to TRBJ2-5, with 13 bases identical to TRBD2. This CDR3 has 14 residues. The germline CDR1 and CDR2 sequences are DFQATT and SNEGSKA (reference sequence). With 6 bases clipped from V and 6 bases from J, the junction kept 7 bases outside the gene matches. This CDR3 reads CSAETSGRTKTQYF. The CDR3 coding sequence is TGCAGTGCGGAGACTAGCGGGAGGACGAAGACCCAGTACTTC.

The rearrangement joins TRBV6-5 to TRBJ1-5, with D hard to call. Germline lookup yields CDR1 MNHEY and CDR2 SVGAGI. Trimming cost V 5 bases and J 5 bases, with 7 bases left between them. The CDR3 runs 12 residues. The DNA of the CDR3 is TGTGCCAGCAGTAACCCGCATCAGCCCCAGCATTTT. It specifies CASSNPHQPQHF.

This clonotype was seen a single time. The chain carries TRBV12-3 or TRBV12-4 and TRBJ2-5, with D perhaps matching TRBD1 (6 bases). V lost 1 base to trimming and J lost 5 bases, with 17 bases between them. This CDR3 is built from 16 residues. The CDR3 bases are TGTGCCAGCAGTTTAGACAGGGCAGTAGAGAGGGAGACCCAGTACTTC. Translated: CASSLDRAVERETQYF.

This chain uses TRBV10-3 with TRBJ2-7, with TRBD1 identical over 8 bases. Germline V CDR1 and CDR2: ENHRY, SYGVKD. The CDR3 totals 15 residues. The V gene end was trimmed by 2 bases and the J gene end by 6 bases; junction bases not matched to a gene: 9. CDR3 in amino acids: CAISESRQGIIEQYF. The CDR3, as DNA: TGTGCCATCAGTGAGAGTCGACAGGGGATTATCGAGCAGTACTTC.

The chain joins TRBV20-1 to TRBJ2-5; the match to TRBD1 covers 7 bases. The CDR3 is 13 residues long. The junction had 7 bases not matched to a gene; V was cut back by 5 bases and J by 4 bases. Germline V CDR1 and CDR2: DFQATT, SNEGSKA (reference sequence). The CDR3 sequence is CSAPTGVRETQYF. The DNA for the CDR3 is TGCAGTGCTCCTACAGGGGTCCGAGAGACCCAGTACTTC.

This chain uses TRBV18 with TRBJ2-7; no reliable D call. This CDR3 region has 12 residues. CDR1 and CDR2 (germline): KGHSH, LQKENI. V was trimmed by 5 bases and J by 5 bases, leaving 10 bases between them. CDR3 coding DNA: TGTGCCAGCTCATCCGTTGTTCACGAGCAGTACTTC. Translating it yields CASSSVVHEQYF.

The chain is built from TRBV14 and TRBJ2-2; maybe TRBD2 (5 bases). The V end was cut by 3 bases, the J end by 5 bases, with 19 bases between. The CDR3 sequence is 17 residues long. Germline loops: CDR1 SGHDN, CDR2 FVKESK. CDR3 DNA sequence: TGTGCCAGCAGCCAGCGTTTGGGGAGAGACGAGACCGGGGAGCTGTTTTTT. This codes for CASSQRLGRDETGELFF.

The rearrangement uses TRBV12-3 or TRBV12-4 and TRBJ2-4, with 9 bases matching TRBD2. The CDR3 length is 15 residues. The trim removed 6 bases at V and 7 bases at J, leaving 10 bases unmatched. The chain's CDR3 is CASSPLNSGSNIQYF. In DNA, the CDR3 is TGTGCCAGCAGCCCTCTCAATAGCGGGAGTAACATTCAGTACTTC.

The V gene is TRBV6-1, the J gene TRBJ1-1; weak D call: TRBD1 (5 bases). The germline V and J ends were trimmed by 6 bases and 0 bases, with 14 bases remaining between them. The CDR3 covers 15 residues. Germline V gives CDR1 MNHNS, CDR2 SASEGT. DNA of the CDR3: TGTGCCAGCAGCCGGGACGGAGAGTTGAACACTGAAGCTTTCTTT. As protein: CASSRDGELNTEAFF.

The rearrangement uses TRBV11-2 and TRBJ2-5; TRBD2 might be the D (5 bases). V was clipped by 7 bases and J by 1 base, with 10 bases between them. Germline V gene sequence: CDR1 SGHAT, CDR2 FQNNGV. The CDR3 consists of 13 residues. The CDR3 DNA sequence: TGTGCCAGCACCACTAGTTTCCAAGAGACCCAGTACTTC. Translation: CASTTSFQETQYF.